Below, 2 T cell receptor beta chains from the same sample are listed, as sequenced in a study of T-cell reconstitution after alpha-beta-depleted transplantation in children. Unique molecular identifiers were used to barcode this TCRbeta library. TCRdb reprocessed the PCR reads via MiXCR and lists one record per CDR3 protein. This table holds some 87,000 distinct CDR3 sequences, less than 20% found once. The sequencing here drew on PBMCs, mostly from graft donor cells, taken 180 days after TCRalphabeta/CD19-depleted stem cell transplant. The source is a male patient between 2 and 15 years old who had a stem cell transplant for acute lymphoblastic leukemia, so the T cells may come from the graft donor.

The rearrangement uses TRBV12-3 or TRBV12-4 and TRBJ1-1; no firm D call. The CDR3 has 12 amino acids. Trimming took 5 bases from V and 4 from J, leaving 8 bases between them. The DNA of the CDR3 is TGTGCCAGCAGTATGGATGGCACTGAAGCTTTCTTT. Protein sequence: CASSMDGTEAFF.

This clonotype was observed a handful of times. The V call is TRBV12-3 or TRBV12-4, the J call TRBJ2-6, with 7 bases identical to TRBD1. The CDR3 has 16 residues. V lost 6 bases, J lost 2 bases, and 7 bases stayed unmatched. The chain's CDR3 is CASSLGTDPGANVLTF. The CDR3 DNA sequence: TGTGCCAGCAGCCTAGGGACAGACCCTGGGGCCAACGTCCTGACTTTC.